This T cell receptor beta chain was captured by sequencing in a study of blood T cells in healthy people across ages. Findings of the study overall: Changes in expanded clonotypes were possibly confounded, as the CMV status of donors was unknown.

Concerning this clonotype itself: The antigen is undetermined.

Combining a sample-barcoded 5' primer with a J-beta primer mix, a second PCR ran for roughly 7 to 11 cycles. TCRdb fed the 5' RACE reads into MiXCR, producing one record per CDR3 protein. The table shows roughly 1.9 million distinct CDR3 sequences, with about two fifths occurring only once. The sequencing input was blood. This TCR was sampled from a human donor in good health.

DNA for the CDR3: TGTGCCAGCAGTTTCCCCCGACAGGCCCCCTACGAGCAGTACTTC. Translation gives CASSFPRQAPYEQYF. The gene calls are TRBV6-2 or TRBV6-3 and TRBJ2-4; weak D call: TRBD1 (6 bases). TRBJ2-7 matches the DNA end more closely, so the J call is doubtful. Looked up from germline, CDR1 is MNHEY and CDR2 is SVGEGT. The CDR3 has 15 amino acids.